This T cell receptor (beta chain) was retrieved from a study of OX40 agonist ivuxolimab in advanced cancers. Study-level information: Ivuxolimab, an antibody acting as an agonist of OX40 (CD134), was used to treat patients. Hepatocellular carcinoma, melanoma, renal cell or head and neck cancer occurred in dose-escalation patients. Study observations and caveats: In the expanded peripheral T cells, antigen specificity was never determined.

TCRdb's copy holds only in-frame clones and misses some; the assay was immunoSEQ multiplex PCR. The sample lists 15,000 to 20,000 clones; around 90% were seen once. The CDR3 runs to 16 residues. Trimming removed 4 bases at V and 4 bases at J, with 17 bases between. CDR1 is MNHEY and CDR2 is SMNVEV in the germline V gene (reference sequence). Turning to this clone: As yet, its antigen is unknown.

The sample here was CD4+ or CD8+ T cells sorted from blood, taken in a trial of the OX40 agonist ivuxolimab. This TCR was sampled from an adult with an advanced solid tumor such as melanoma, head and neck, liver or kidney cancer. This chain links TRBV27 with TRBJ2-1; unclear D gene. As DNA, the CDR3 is TGTGCCAGCAGTTCCCTTAGTGTTAGCCGATACAATGAGCAGTTCTTC. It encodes CASSSLSVSRYNEQFF.